These 27 T cell receptor beta chains were sequenced from one sample in a study of blood T cell repertoires in COVID-19. The protocol was immunoSEQ multiplex PCR, while the TCRdb copy is restricted to in-frame clones and leaves out a portion. The repertoire holds 200,000 to 250,000 clones, with more than 80% as singletons. The specimen sequenced was peripheral blood. These TCRs come from a woman in her 30s with COVID-19, enrolled during active disease.

The rearrangement links TRBV27 to TRBJ2-5, with 10 bases identical to TRBD2. The V segment lost 5 bases and the J segment 1 base; nucleotides outside the gene matches: 7. The CDR3 sequence is 16 residues long. The germline CDR1 and CDR2 sequences are MNHEY and SMNVEV (reference sequence). The CDR3 DNA follows: TGTGCCAGCAGTCCCCGGCTAGCGGGGGCCCAAGAGACCCAGTACTTC. It encodes CASSPRLAGAQETQYF.

The genes are TRBV11-1 and TRBJ2-7, with D possibly TRBD1 on 5 matching bases. The CDR3 is 12 residues long. V lost 5 bases to trimming and J lost 3 bases, with 8 bases between them. Germline V gives CDR1 SGHAT, CDR2 FQDESV (reference sequence). The CDR3 DNA sequence: TGTGCCAGCAGCCAAGGGGTCTACGAGCAGTACTTC. Residues: CASSQGVYEQYF.

J is TRBJ2-7 and V is TRBV28, with 9 nucleotides matching TRBD2. Per the germline V gene, CDR1 is MDHEN and CDR2 is SYDVKM. The CDR3 spans 15 residues. V lost 11 bases, J lost 7 bases, and 18 bases stayed unmatched. The CDR3 region has the DNA TGTGCCTCTAAAGGAGAGCGGGGGGACCCTTGGGAGCAGTACTTC. Its translation: CASKGERGDPWEQYF.

The chain employs TRBV6-5 and TRBJ2-2; D ambiguous. The V end lost 4 bases, the J end lost 6 bases, and 9 bases lay between the germline ends. The CDR3 is 13 amino acids. Germline V gene data show CDR1 as MNHEY and CDR2 as SVGAGI. CDR3 in amino acids: CASSFGLAGELFF. DNA of the CDR3: TGTGCCAGCAGTTTCGGGTTGGCCGGGGAGCTGTTTTTT.

The chain has TRBV19 and TRBJ2-1, with 7 bases fitting TRBD2. The CDR3 sequence is 15 residues long. Germline trimming cut 4 bases from V and 8 bases from J; bases unmatched to any gene: 11. In germline, CDR1 is LNHDA, CDR2 SQIVND (reference sequence). This CDR3 reads CASSTFAGESDEQFF. The DNA for the CDR3 is TGTGCCAGTAGTACTTTTGCGGGAGAGTCCGATGAGCAGTTCTTC.

This clone was seen a few times. This CDR3 is also generated by other DNA sequences in the sample. The chain couples TRBV5-1 to TRBJ1-2; 11 bases map to TRBD1. J was trimmed by 7 bases and V by 0 bases; bases with no gene match: 2. The CDR3 has 14 residues. Looked up from germline, CDR1 is SGHRS and CDR2 is YFSETQ. The chain's CDR3 is CASSLAGTGGGYTF. The CDR3 coding sequence is TGCGCCAGCAGCTTGGCTGGGACAGGGGGTGGCTACACCTTC.

This sequence joins TRBV4-3 and TRBJ2-7; unclear D gene. Germline CDR1 is LGHNA and CDR2 is YSLEER. The CDR3 covers 15 residues. Between the trimmed V and J ends, which lost 4 bases and 1 base, there was a span of 14 bases. The CDR3 spells CASSLYNYGSYEQYF. CDR3 in DNA: TGCGCCAGCAGCCTATACAATTACGGGTCCTACGAGCAGTACTTC.

The chain uses TRBV10-3 and TRBJ2-7; 11 nucleotides agree with TRBD2. This CDR3 comprises 19 residues. The germline V gene encodes CDR1 ENHRY and CDR2 SYGVKD. Trimming at V came to 4 bases and at J to 5 bases, leaving 19 bases not matched to a gene. The CDR3 is CAISGPRGSGRASRDEQYF. The DNA of the CDR3 is TGTGCCATCAGTGGCCCCCGGGGTAGCGGGAGGGCCTCCCGCGACGAGCAGTACTTC.

The J gene is TRBJ2-5, the V gene TRBV5-1, with 9 bases aligning to TRBD2. Germline V lookup: CDR1 SGHRS, CDR2 YFSETQ. The J segment lost 3 bases and the V segment lost 3 bases, leaving 9 bases of the junction unmatched. The CDR3 loop spans 16 amino acids. The CDR3 DNA reads TGCGCCAGCAGCTCGGAGAGGCGGGGGGGGAAAGAGACCCAGTACTTC. It encodes CASSSERRGGKETQYF.

The gene calls are TRBV5-6 and TRBJ2-7; D may be TRBD2 (5 bases). Trimming pared 2 bases from V and 6 bases from J, leaving 18 bases between. The CDR3 spans 15 residues. The germline V gene has CDR1 SGHDT and CDR2 YYEEEE. The CDR3 spells CASSFRAAAPREQYF. In DNA, the CDR3 is TGTGCCAGCAGCTTTAGAGCGGCAGCTCCCCGCGAGCAGTACTTC.

A few counts support this clone. The chain uses TRBV27 and TRBJ1-5; 9 bases are shared with TRBD1. Germline CDR1 MNHEY, CDR2 SMNVEV (reference sequence). CDR3 length: 13 residues. V was clipped by 5 bases and J by 8 bases; unmatched bases: 4. The CDR3 protein is CASSTRTGEPQHF. In nucleotides, the CDR3 is TGTGCCAGCAGTACAAGGACAGGGGAGCCCCAGCATTTT.

V is TRBV27 and J is TRBJ2-7; 8 bases map to TRBD1. CDR3 size: 13 residues. The trim removed 7 bases at V and 3 bases at J, leaving 5 bases unmatched. Germline V lookup: CDR1 MNHEY, CDR2 SMNVEV (reference sequence). For the CDR3, the DNA is TGTGCCAGCACCTTTGGACAGGGCTACGAGCAGTACTTC. It is translated as CASTFGQGYEQYF.

This chain links TRBV7-3 with TRBJ2-1; D is ambiguous. Trimming removed 1 base from V and 5 bases from J, with 9 bases in between. The CDR3 is made up of 14 amino acids. CDR1 and CDR2 from the germline V gene are SGHTA and FQGTGA. The chain's CDR3 is CASSLMAANNEQFF. CDR3 DNA sequence: TGTGCCAGCAGCTTAATGGCGGCTAACAATGAGCAGTTCTTC. The variable domain in full, with the rest retrieved from reference TRBV7-3 and TRBJ2-1, is GAGVSQTPSNKVTEKGKYVELRCDPISGHTALYWYRQSLGQGPEFLIYFQGTGAADDSGLPNDRFFAVRPEGSVSTLKIQRTERGDSAVYLCASSLMAANNEQFFGPGTRLTVL.

A single count supports this clone. CDR3 in DNA: TGTGCCAGCAGTTACGTGGGGGCTACCTACGAGCAGTACTTC. Its translation: CASSYVGATYEQYF. The rearrangement joins TRBV6-2 or TRBV6-3 to TRBJ2-7, with D possibly TRBD1 on 6 matching bases. Trimming cost V 2 bases and J 2 bases, with 10 bases left between them. The germline gives CDR1 MNHEY, CDR2 SVGEGT. This CDR3 comprises 14 residues.

The gene calls are TRBV18 and TRBJ1-4, with D tentatively TRBD1 (5 bases). CDR1 and CDR2 from the germline V gene are KGHSH and LQKENI. The CDR3 covers 13 residues. The V and J ends lost 6 bases and 6 bases respectively, with 11 bases between them. This chain's CDR3 is CASSAGRDEKLFF. The DNA for the CDR3 is TGTGCCAGCTCGGCGGGACGGGATGAAAAACTGTTTTTT.

This chain uses TRBV19 with TRBJ1-4; tentative D call: TRBD1 (5 bases). The CDR3 runs 13 residues. Germline V gives CDR1 LNHDA, CDR2 SQIVND (reference sequence). V was trimmed by 7 bases and J by 5 bases, leaving 11 bases between them. The CDR3, as DNA: TGTGCCAGTACCAACGGGGGGAATGAAAAACTGTTTTTT. Protein sequence: CASTNGGNEKLFF.

J is TRBJ1-3 and V is TRBV5-6; D remains ambiguous. Trimming pared 0 bases from V and 0 bases from J, leaving 7 bases between. Germline CDR1 reads SGHDT; CDR2 reads YYEEEE. The CDR3 is 15 residues long. The CDR3 loop is CASSLGFSSGNTIYF. CDR3 sequence (DNA): TGTGCCAGCAGCTTGGGTTTCAGCTCTGGAAACACCATATATTTT. The complete variable domain, with remaining parts taken from reference TRBV5-6 and TRBJ1-3, reads DAGVTQSPTHLIKTRGQQVTLRCSPKSGHDTVSWYQQALGQGPQFIFQYYEEEERQRGNFPDRFSGHQFPNYSSELNVNALLLGDSALYLCASSLGFSSGNTIYFGEGSWLTVV.

A remark on this clone: Its ends do not fully match the called genes, so a read error is possible. The V gene is TRBV10-1, the J gene TRBJ1-5; TRBD1 matches 7 bases. The CDR3 spans 14 residues. Per germline, CDR1 WNHNN and CDR2 SYGVQD (reference sequence). CDR3 amino acids: CTSSDYRGGQPQHF. The CDR3 DNA is TGCACCAGCAGTGACTACAGGGGTGGGCAGCCCCAGCATTTT.

The chain carries TRBV11-2 and TRBJ2-4; 16 bases match TRBD2. V shed 5 bases, J shed 9 bases, and the junction held 7 bases outside the gene matches. Germline-derived CDR1 and CDR2 are SGHAT and FQNNGV. The CDR3 spans 16 residues. Here the CDR3 reads CASSLGTSGGGVIQYF. CDR3 bases: TGTGCCAGCAGCCTTGGGACTAGCGGGGGGGGTGTCATTCAGTACTTC. The whole variable domain, filled in from reference TRBV11-2 and TRBJ2-4, reads EAGVAQSPRYKIIEKRQSVAFWCNPISGHATLYWYQQILGQGPKLLIQFQNNGVVDDSQLPKDRFSAERLKGVDSTLKIQPAKLEDSAVYLCASSLGTSGGGVIQYFGAGTRLSVL.

V is TRBV27 and J is TRBJ1-6; no reliable D call. The germline CDR1 and CDR2 sequences are MNHEY and SMNVEV (reference sequence). V lost 2 bases to trimming and J lost 7 bases, with 9 bases between them. CDR3 size: 14 residues. CDR3 bases: TGTGCCAGCAGTTTAATGTCGAGCAATTCACCCCTCCACTTT. Amino acids: CASSLMSSNSPLHF.

This chain connects TRBV7-6 to TRBJ2-3; D might be TRBD1 (6 bases). Trimming pared 5 bases from V and 5 bases from J, leaving 17 bases between. Per germline, CDR1 SGHVS and CDR2 FNYEAQ. There are 15 residues in the CDR3. In DNA, the CDR3 is TGTGCCAGCAGCAAGGTTACAGGGATATTAGATACGCAGTATTTT. This sequence encodes CASSKVTGILDTQYF.

The J gene is TRBJ2-7, the V gene TRBV2; 8 nucleotides match TRBD2. The CDR3 extends over 15 amino acids. Germline V gene data show CDR1 as SNHLY and CDR2 as FYNNEI. V dropped 3 bases and J dropped 2; count of bases not matched to a gene: 6. Here the CDR3 DNA reads TGTGCCAGCAGTGAGGCGGGTAGCGGGGCCTACGAGCAGTACTTC. Translated: CASSEAGSGAYEQYF.

V gene TRBV20-1 combines with J gene TRBJ2-3; D remains ambiguous. Germline V gene data show CDR1 as DFQATT and CDR2 as SNEGSKA (reference sequence). The CDR3 consists of 11 residues. Trimming pared 7 bases from V and 5 bases from J, leaving 10 bases between. CDR3 nucleotide sequence: TGCAGTGTATTAGCCGAAGATACGCAGTATTTT. Translation gives CSVLAEDTQYF.

This clone was detected once. The chain combines TRBV6-1 with TRBJ1-4; D is unresolved. CDR1 MNHNS and CDR2 SASEGT come from the germline V gene. The CDR3 is made up of 15 amino acids. Trimming removed 1 base at V and 4 bases at J, with 10 bases between. The CDR3, as DNA: TGTGCCAGCAGTGAAGTAGCGCACGGTAATGAAAAACTGTTTTTT. It specifies CASSEVAHGNEKLFF.

The chain links TRBV3-1 (or the pseudogene TRBV3-2) to TRBJ2-3; 13 nucleotides match TRBD2. The CDR3 contains 15 residues. From germline, CDR1 is LGHDT and CDR2 YNNKEL (reference sequence). Germline trimming cut 6 bases from V and 5 bases from J; bases unmatched to any gene: 5. The DNA of the CDR3 is TGTGCCAGCAGAGGTAGGACTAGCGGGGGAGATACGCAGTATTTT. This translates into CASRGRTSGGDTQYF.

The chain employs TRBV19 and TRBJ2-7; the match to TRBD2 covers 10 bases. Germline CDR1 and CDR2: LNHDA and SQIVND (reference sequence). After removal of 6 bases from V and 3 bases from J, the junction contained 11 bases not matched to a gene. This CDR3 is built from 16 residues. As DNA, the CDR3 is TGTGCCAGTAGGGGACTTAGAGCGGGGGGGCGCTACGAGCAGTACTTC. Protein product: CASRGLRAGGRYEQYF.

The J gene is TRBJ1-1, the V gene TRBV10-3, with 9 nucleotides matching TRBD1. This CDR3 contains 14 residues. Trimming removed 3 bases from V and 6 bases from J; junction bases left unmatched: 5. The germline gives CDR1 ENHRY, CDR2 SYGVKD. The CDR3 here is CAISETGGRAEAFF. CDR3 DNA: TGTGCCATCAGTGAAACAGGGGGCCGCGCTGAAGCTTTCTTT.